The 3 T cell receptor beta chains in this list originate from one sample, sequenced in a study of PD-1 blockade in classical Hodgkin lymphoma. Produced via immunoSEQ multiplex PCR; TCRdb's table is partial and in-frame only. The sample has 25,000 to 30,000 clones; roughly nine tenths are singletons. The time point: newly diagnosed, previously untreated cHL patient sample. Sample: peripheral blood mononuclear cells (PBMCs). The origin of the receptors is a human donor with classical Hodgkin lymphoma.

The rearrangement uses TRBV2 and TRBJ2-7; TRBD1 might be the D (5 bases). Trimming removed 5 bases from V and 7 bases from J, with 12 bases in between. CDR1 is SNHLY and CDR2 is FYNNEI in the germline V gene. The CDR3 spans 12 residues. CDR3 coding DNA: TGTGCCAGCAGTATCTCAGGGTGGGAGCAGTACTTC. Protein sequence: CASSISGWEQYF.

The chain has TRBV5-1 and TRBJ2-7; D unclear. Trimming stripped 2 bases from V and 0 bases from J, with 12 bases between. The CDR3 loop spans 15 amino acids. Germline V gene sequence: CDR1 SGHRS, CDR2 YFSETQ. The CDR3 DNA is TGCGCCAGCAGCTTTTCGACACCTGCCTCCTACGAGCAGTACTTC. Protein sequence: CASSFSTPASYEQYF.

This clone occurred a few times. In the same sample, other DNA sequences code for this CDR3. This chain uses TRBV15 with TRBJ2-5; 7 nucleotides line up with TRBD1. The CDR3 is 13 residues long. V dropped 3 bases and J dropped 2; count of bases not matched to a gene: 0. Per the germline V gene, CDR1 is LNHNV and CDR2 is YYDKDF (reference sequence). CDR3 sequence (DNA): TGTGCCACCAGCAGGGGACAGCAAGAGACCCAGTACTTC. Translation: CATSRGQQETQYF.